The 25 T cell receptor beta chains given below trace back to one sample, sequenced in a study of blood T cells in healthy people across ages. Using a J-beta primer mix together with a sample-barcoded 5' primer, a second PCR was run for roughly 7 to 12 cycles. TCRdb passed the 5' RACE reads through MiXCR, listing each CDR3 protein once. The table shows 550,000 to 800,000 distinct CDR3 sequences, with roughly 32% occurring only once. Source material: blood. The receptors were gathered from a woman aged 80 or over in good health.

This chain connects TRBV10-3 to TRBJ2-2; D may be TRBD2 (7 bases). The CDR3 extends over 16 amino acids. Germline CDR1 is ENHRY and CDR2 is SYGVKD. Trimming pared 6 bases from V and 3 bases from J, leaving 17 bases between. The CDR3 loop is CAIRARGAGHTGELFF. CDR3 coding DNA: TGTGCCATCAGAGCCCGGGGGGCAGGCCACACCGGGGAGCTGTTTTTT.

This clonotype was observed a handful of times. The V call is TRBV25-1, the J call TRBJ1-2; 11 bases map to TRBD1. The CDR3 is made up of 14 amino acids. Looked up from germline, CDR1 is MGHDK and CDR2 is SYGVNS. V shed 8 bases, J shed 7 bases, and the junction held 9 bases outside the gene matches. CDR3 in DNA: TGTGCCAGCGAATTGGGACAGGGGGTAGCTGGCTACACCTTC. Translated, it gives CASELGQGVAGYTF.

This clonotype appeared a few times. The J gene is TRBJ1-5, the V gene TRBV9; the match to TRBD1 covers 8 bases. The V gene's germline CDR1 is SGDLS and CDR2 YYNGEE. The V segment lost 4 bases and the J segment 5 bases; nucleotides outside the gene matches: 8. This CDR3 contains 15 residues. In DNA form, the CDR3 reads TGTGCCAGCAGCCCTCGGACAGGGCCGGATCAGCCCCAGCATTTT. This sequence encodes CASSPRTGPDQPQHF.

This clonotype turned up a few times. The CDR3, as DNA: TGTGCCAGCAGCCGACTTGGGTTGTCGTTGAACACTGAAGCTTTCTTT. Protein product: CASSRLGLSLNTEAFF. V usage is TRBV3-1 and J usage is TRBJ1-1; no firm D call. The V end lost 4 bases, the J end lost 0 bases, and 15 bases lay between the germline ends. The germline CDR1 and CDR2 sequences are LGHDT and YNNKEL (reference sequence). The CDR3 totals 16 residues.

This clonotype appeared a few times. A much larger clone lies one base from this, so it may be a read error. In DNA form, the CDR3 reads TGCGCCAGCAGCGGAGCAGGGGGTCGCGAGCAGTACTTC. This translates into CASSGAGGREQYF. The genes are TRBV5-1 and TRBJ2-7, with 7 bases that match TRBD1. This CDR3 has 13 residues. Germline V gene lookup returns CDR1 SGHRS and CDR2 YFSETQ. V dropped 4 bases and J dropped 6; count of bases not matched to a gene: 7.

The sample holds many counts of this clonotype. The CDR3 protein is CASRGKKKGYSNQPQHF. The CDR3 DNA is TGTGCCAGCCGGGGCAAGAAGAAGGGTTATAGCAATCAGCCCCAGCATTTT. The V gene is TRBV28, the J gene TRBJ1-5; possibly TRBD1 for D (5 bases). The germline CDR1 and CDR2 sequences are MDHEN and SYDVKM. The CDR3 covers 17 residues. Trimming removed 8 bases at V and 0 bases at J, with 20 bases between.

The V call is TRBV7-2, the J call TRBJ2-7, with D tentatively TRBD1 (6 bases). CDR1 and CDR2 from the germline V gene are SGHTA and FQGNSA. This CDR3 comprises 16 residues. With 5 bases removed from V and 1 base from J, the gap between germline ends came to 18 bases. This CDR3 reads CASSPMHGTSSYEQYF. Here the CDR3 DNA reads TGTGCCAGCAGCCCGATGCACGGGACAAGTTCCTACGAGCAGTACTTC.

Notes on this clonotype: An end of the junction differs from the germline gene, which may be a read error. In DNA, the CDR3 is TGTGCCGGCAGATACCAGGGGGCGCGCTACAATGGGCAGTTCTTC. Translating it yields CAGRYQGARYNGQFF. V usage is TRBV6-5 and J usage is TRBJ2-1; TRBD1 aligns across 8 bases. Germline-derived CDR1 and CDR2 are MNHEY and SVGAGI. The CDR3 contains 15 residues.

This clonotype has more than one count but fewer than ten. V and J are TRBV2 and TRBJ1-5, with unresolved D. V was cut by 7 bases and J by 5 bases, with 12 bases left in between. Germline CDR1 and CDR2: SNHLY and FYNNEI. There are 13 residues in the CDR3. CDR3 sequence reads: CASTVIFDQPQHF. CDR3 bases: TGTGCCAGCACAGTAATTTTCGATCAGCCCCAGCATTTT.

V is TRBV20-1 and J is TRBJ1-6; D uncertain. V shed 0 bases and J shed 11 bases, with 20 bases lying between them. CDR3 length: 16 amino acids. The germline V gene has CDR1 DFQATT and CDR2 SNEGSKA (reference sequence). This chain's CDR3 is CSAREAVADIQAPLHF. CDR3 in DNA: TGCAGTGCTAGAGAAGCCGTCGCCGACATCCAGGCACCCCTCCACTTT.

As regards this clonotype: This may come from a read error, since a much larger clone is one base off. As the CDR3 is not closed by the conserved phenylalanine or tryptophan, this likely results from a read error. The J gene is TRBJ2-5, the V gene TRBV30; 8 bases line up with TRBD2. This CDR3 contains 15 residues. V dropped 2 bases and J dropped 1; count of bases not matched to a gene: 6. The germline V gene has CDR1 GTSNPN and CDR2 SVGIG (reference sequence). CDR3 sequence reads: CAWSPREGFQETQYC. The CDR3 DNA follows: TGTGCCTGGAGTCCCCGGGAGGGATTCCAAGAGACCCAGTACTGC.

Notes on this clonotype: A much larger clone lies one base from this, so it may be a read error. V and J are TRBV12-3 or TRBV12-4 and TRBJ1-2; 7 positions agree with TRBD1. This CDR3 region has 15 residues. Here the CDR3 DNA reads TGTTCCAGCAGTCCAACACCGTCAGGGGGGAATGGCTACACCTTC. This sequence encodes CSSSPTPSGGNGYTF.

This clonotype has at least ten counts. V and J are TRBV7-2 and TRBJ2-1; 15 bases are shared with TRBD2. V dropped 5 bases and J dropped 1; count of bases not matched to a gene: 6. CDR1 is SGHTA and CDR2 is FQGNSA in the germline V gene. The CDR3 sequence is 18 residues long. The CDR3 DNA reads TGTGCCAGCAGCCTGGGACTAGCGGGGGGCGGTTCCTACAATGAGCAGTTCTTC. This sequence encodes CASSLGLAGGGSYNEQFF. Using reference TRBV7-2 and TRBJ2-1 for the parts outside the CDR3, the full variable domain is GAGVSQSPSNKVTEKGKDVELRCDPISGHTALYWYRQSLGQGLEFLIYFQGNSAPDKSGLPSDRFSAERTGGSVSTLTIQRTQQEDSAVYLCASSLGLAGGGSYNEQFFGPGTRLTVL.

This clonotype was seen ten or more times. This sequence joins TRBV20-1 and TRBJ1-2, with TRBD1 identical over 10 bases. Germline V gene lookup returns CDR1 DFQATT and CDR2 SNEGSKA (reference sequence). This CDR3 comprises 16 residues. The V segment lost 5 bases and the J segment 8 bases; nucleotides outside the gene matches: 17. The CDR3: CSAQRPNRDRGKGYTF. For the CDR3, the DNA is TGCAGTGCTCAACGACCCAACCGGGACAGGGGAAAAGGCTACACCTTC.

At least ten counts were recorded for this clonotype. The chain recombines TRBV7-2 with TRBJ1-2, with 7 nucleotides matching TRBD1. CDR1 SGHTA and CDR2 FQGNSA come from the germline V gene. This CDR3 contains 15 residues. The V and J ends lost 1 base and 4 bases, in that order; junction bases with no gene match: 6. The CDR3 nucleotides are TGTGCCAGCAGCTTAGGGGGGACAGCACGCTATGGCTACACCTTC. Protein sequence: CASSLGGTARYGYTF.

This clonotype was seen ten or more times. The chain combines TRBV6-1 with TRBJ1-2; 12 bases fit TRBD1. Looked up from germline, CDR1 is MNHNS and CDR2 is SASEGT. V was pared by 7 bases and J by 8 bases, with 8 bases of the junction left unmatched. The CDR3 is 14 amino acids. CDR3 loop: CASTPGTGGAGYTF. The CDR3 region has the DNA TGTGCCAGCACCCCCGGGACAGGGGGCGCGGGCTACACCTTC.

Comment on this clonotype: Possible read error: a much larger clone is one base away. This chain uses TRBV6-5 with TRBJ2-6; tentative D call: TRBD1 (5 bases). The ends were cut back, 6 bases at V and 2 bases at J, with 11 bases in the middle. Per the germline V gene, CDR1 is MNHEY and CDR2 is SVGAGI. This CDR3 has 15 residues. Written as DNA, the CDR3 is TGTGCCAGCAGGTGCAGGGAAGCTGGGGCCAACGTCCTGACTTTC. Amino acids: CASRCREAGANVLTF.

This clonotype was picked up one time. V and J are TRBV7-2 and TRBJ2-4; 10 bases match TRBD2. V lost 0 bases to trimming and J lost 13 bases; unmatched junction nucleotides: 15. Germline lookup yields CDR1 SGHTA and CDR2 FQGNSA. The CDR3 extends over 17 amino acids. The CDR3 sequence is CASSLAGGTSDAADQYF. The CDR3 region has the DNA TGTGCCAGCAGCTTAGCAGGGGGGACTAGCGACGCCGCGGACCAGTACTTC.

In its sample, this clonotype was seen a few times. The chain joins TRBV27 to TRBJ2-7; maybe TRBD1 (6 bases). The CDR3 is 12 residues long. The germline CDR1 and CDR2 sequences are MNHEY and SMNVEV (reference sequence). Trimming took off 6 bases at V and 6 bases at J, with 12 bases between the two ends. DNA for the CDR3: TGTGCCAGCAGGCAGGGGTGCGGCGAGCAGTACTTC. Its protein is CASRQGCGEQYF.

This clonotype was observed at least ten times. The CDR3 DNA is TGCGCCAGCAGCCCGGGGCGGGGGGCCACGCTGGGGAAGCAGTATTTT. Amino acids: CASSPGRGATLGKQYF. The rearrangement joins TRBV5-1 to TRBJ2-3; 8 positions match TRBD2. The CDR3 length is 16 residues. The trim removed 4 bases at V and 11 bases at J, leaving 18 bases unmatched. From germline, CDR1 is SGHRS and CDR2 YFSETQ.

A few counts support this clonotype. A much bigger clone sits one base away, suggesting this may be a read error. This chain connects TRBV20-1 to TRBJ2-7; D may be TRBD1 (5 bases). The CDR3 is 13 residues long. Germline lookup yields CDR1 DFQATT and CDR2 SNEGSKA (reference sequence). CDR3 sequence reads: CGAKRGSAYEQYF. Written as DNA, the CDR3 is TGCGGTGCTAAAAGGGGCTCGGCGTACGAGCAGTACTTC.

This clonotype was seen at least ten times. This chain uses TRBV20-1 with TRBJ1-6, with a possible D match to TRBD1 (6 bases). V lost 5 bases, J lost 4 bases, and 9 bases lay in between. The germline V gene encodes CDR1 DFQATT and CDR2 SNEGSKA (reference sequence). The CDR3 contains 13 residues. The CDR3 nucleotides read TGCAGTGCTCCGGACAGATATAATTCACCCCTCCACTTT. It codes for CSAPDRYNSPLHF.

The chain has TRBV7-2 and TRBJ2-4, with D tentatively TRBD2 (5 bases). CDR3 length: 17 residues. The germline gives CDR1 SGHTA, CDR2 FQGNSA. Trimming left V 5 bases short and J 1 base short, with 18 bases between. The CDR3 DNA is TGTGCCAGCAGCCAAAGCGGCAGCTATAACGCCAAAAACATTCAGTACTTC. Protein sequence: CASSQSGSYNAKNIQYF.

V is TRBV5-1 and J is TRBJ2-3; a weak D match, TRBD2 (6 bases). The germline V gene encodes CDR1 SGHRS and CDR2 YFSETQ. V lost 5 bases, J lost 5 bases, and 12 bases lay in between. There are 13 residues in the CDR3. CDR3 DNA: TGCGCCAGCAGACCCATGGGGGGAGATACGCAGTATTTT. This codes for CASRPMGGDTQYF.

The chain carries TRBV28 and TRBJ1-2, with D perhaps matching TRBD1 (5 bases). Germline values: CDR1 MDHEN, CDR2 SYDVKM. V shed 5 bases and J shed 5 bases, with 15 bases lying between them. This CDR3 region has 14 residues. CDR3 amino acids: CASSMESGGYGYTF. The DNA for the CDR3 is TGTGCCAGCAGTATGGAATCCGGGGGATATGGCTACACCTTC.